These T cell receptor beta chains were read from a single sample in a study of blood T cell repertoires in COVID-19. The method was immunoSEQ multiplex PCR; TCRdb's version includes in-frame clones alone and lacks a portion of them. The sample holds about 230,000 clones; 83% are singletons and the top ten take roughly 1.2%. Specimen: peripheral blood. The receptors stem from a woman aged 25-40 years with COVID-19, enrolled during active disease. Each CDR3 is given with its conserved first and last residue. The D gene is left open where the match is weak. Clone size is stated in some rows and not others, as once, few, many or a class when expanded.

v_gene	d_gene	abundance	j_gene	len	CDR3aa	CDR3nt
TRBV19	NA	NA	TRBJ2-1	16	CASRRGSGSSYNEQFF	TGTGCCAGCCGAAGGGGTAGCGGAAGCTCCTACAATGAGCAGTTCTTC
TRBV15	TRBD2	NA	TRBJ2-4	20	CATSRGGRTSGSVAKNIQYF	TGTGCCACCAGCAGAGGGGGGCGGACTAGCGGGAGTGTGGCCAAAAACATTCAGTACTTC
TRBV7-9	NA	NA	TRBJ2-7	14	CASSFSGTAYEQYF	TGTGCCAGCAGCTTTAGCGGGACAGCCTACGAGCAGTACTTC
TRBV5-1	TRBD1	many	TRBJ1-2	13	CASSLRGQRGYTF	TGCGCCAGCAGCTTGAGGGGGCAGAGGGGCTACACCTTC
TRBV19	TRBD2	NA	TRBJ2-1	15	CASSVPGTGGNEQFF	TGTGCCAGTAGTGTCCCAGGGACGGGGGGCAATGAGCAGTTCTTC
TRBV30	TRBD1	NA	TRBJ2-3	13	CACPDRGTDTQYF	TGTGCCTGCCCTGACAGGGGCACAGATACGCAGTATTTT
TRBV5-1	NA	few	TRBJ1-1	13	CASSSTGNTEAFF	TGCGCCAGCAGCTCGACAGGGAACACTGAAGCTTTCTTT
TRBV27	NA	NA	TRBJ2-1	11	CASSSANEQFF	TGTGCCAGCAGTTCCGCGAATGAGCAGTTCTTC
TRBV27	NA	NA	TRBJ1-2	13	CASSLASGYGYTF	TGTGCCAGCAGTTTGGCCTCAGGGTATGGCTACACCTTC
TRBV7-9	TRBD1	NA	TRBJ1-1	15	CASSLLTGWNTEAFF	TGTGCCAGCAGCCTACTGACAGGGTGGAACACTGAAGCTTTCTTT
TRBV7-9	NA	NA	TRBJ1-1	16	CASSPWRKGRDTEAFF	TGTGCCAGCAGCCCATGGAGAAAGGGGCGCGACACTGAAGCTTTCTTT
TRBV19	NA	many	TRBJ2-7	13	CASSIRTAYEQYF	TGTGCCAGTAGTATCCGGACAGCCTACGAGCAGTACTTC
TRBV6-2/TRBV6-3	NA	NA	TRBJ1-2	16	CASSYGRPDRNYGYTF	TGTGCCAGCAGTTACGGCCGACCAGACAGAAACTATGGCTACACCTTC
TRBV28	TRBD2	few	TRBJ2-1	14	CASSIPGTSREQFF	TGTGCCAGCAGTATACCCGGGACTAGCCGTGAGCAGTTCTTC
TRBV11-1	NA	once	TRBJ2-1	13	CASTLPVLNEQFF	TGTGCCAGCACCCTTCCAGTCCTCAATGAGCAGTTCTTC
TRBV5-1	TRBD1	NA	TRBJ1-6	16	CASSSTPGQGRSPLHF	TGCGCCAGCAGCTCCACACCGGGACAGGGCCGGTCACCCCTCCACTTT
TRBV14	TRBD1	NA	TRBJ2-5	18	CASSQDPARQGLAETQYF	TGTGCCAGCAGCCAAGATCCCGCCCGACAGGGGTTAGCAGAGACCCAGTACTTC
TRBV7-2	NA	NA	TRBJ1-2	13	CASSLQGLGGYTF	TGTGCCAGCAGCTTACAGGGGTTGGGTGGCTACACCTTC
TRBV3-1/TRBV3-2	TRBD1	NA	TRBJ1-1	15	CASSPRDRGDTEAFF	TGTGCCAGCAGCCCCAGGGACAGGGGGGACACTGAAGCTTTCTTT
TRBV19	TRBD2	NA	TRBJ2-1	17	CASSVGRASGFYNEQFF	TGTGCCAGTAGTGTGGGCCGGGCTAGCGGGTTTTACAATGAGCAGTTCTTC
TRBV6-1	NA	NA	TRBJ2-1	16	CASSEAGGGSHNEQFF	TGTGCCAGCAGTGAAGCTGGGGGCGGGAGCCACAATGAGCAGTTCTTC
TRBV4-1	NA	few	TRBJ1-4	12	CASSHPGEKLFF	TGCGCCAGCAGCCACCCAGGTGAAAAACTGTTTTTT
TRBV2	TRBD2	NA	TRBJ2-7	14	CASSDRIAGDEQYF	TGTGCCAGCAGTGATAGGATAGCGGGCGACGAGCAGTACTTC
TRBV9	TRBD2	NA	TRBJ2-5	17	CASSDRSGTSGGETQYF	TGTGCCAGCAGCGATCGATCCGGGACTAGCGGGGGAGAGACCCAGTACTTC
TRBV28	TRBD1	once	TRBJ2-7	14	CASSTDREGYEQYF	TGTGCCAGCAGTACCGACAGGGAAGGCTACGAGCAGTACTTC
TRBV7-2	NA	once	TRBJ2-5	13	CASSLGRQETQYF	TGTGCCAGCAGCTTGGGCCGCCAAGAGACCCAGTACTTC
TRBV9	TRBD1	NA	TRBJ1-6	15	CASSALQGALSPLHF	TGTGCCAGCAGCGCTTTACAGGGGGCCCTTTCACCCCTCCACTTT
TRBV9	NA	NA	TRBJ1-2	21	CASTSGIVGPGPREANYGYTF	TGTGCCAGCACCTCCGGTATCGTGGGCCCTGGTCCCAGGGAAGCTAACTATGGCTACACCTTC
TRBV5-1	TRBD1	NA	TRBJ1-1	17	CAASPKPGQGWNTEAFF	TGCGCCGCCAGCCCTAAGCCGGGACAGGGATGGAACACTGAAGCTTTCTTT
TRBV4-1	NA	NA	TRBJ2-3	16	CASSQVEATSTDTQYF	TGCGCCAGCAGCCAAGTCGAGGCTACTAGCACAGATACGCAGTATTTT
TRBV7-2	NA	NA	TRBJ2-3	14	CASSLGGIQDTQYF	TGTGCCAGCAGCTTAGGAGGAATACAAGATACGCAGTATTTT
TRBV5-4	NA	NA	TRBJ2-5	13	CASSFGSQETQYF	TGTGCCAGCAGCTTTGGGAGCCAAGAGACCCAGTACTTC
TRBV4-3	NA	NA	TRBJ2-3	14	CASSQDLLSDTQYF	TGCGCCAGCAGCCAAGACCTCCTTTCGGATACGCAGTATTTT
TRBV5-6	NA	NA	TRBJ1-2	14	CASSLERTYYGYTF	TGTGCCAGCAGCTTGGAACGGACTTACTATGGCTACACCTTC
TRBV5-1	NA	NA	TRBJ2-5	14	CASSPGKGQETQYF	TGCGCCAGCAGCCCGGGAAAGGGCCAAGAGACCCAGTACTTC
TRBV5-4	NA	NA	TRBJ2-5	15	CASSPDRGYQETQYF	TGTGCCAGCAGCCCGGACAGAGGGTACCAAGAGACCCAGTACTTC
TRBV10-3	TRBD1	NA	TRBJ1-2	13	CAIEGQGEIGYTF	TGTGCCATCGAGGGACAGGGGGAGATTGGCTACACCTTC
TRBV27	NA	NA	TRBJ1-3	17	CASSLSGGSSSGNTIYF	TGTGCCAGCAGTTTATCGGGGGGGTCCTCCTCTGGAAACACCATATATTTT
TRBV9	TRBD2	once	TRBJ2-1	17	CASSPRLAGGIGNEQFF	TGTGCCAGCAGCCCCCGACTAGCGGGGGGAATTGGCAATGAGCAGTTCTTC
TRBV4-3	NA	NA	TRBJ2-3	18	CASSQVSTRLDSTDTQYF	TGCGCCAGCAGCCAAGTAAGTACTAGATTAGACAGCACAGATACGCAGTATTTT
TRBV19	NA	NA	TRBJ2-2	13	CASSIRESGELFF	TGTGCCAGTAGTATCCGGGAATCCGGGGAGCTGTTTTTT
TRBV4-3	TRBD1	NA	TRBJ2-7	16	CASSQVSGQDPTGQYF	TGCGCCAGCAGCCAAGTAAGTGGACAGGATCCCACCGGGCAGTACTTC
TRBV2	NA	NA	TRBJ2-7	15	CASSEARQNTYEQYF	TGTGCCAGCAGTGAAGCCAGGCAGAATACCTACGAGCAGTACTTC
TRBV2	TRBD1	NA	TRBJ2-5	15	CASMGGQGFRETQYF	TGTGCCAGCATGGGGGGACAGGGGTTTAGGGAGACCCAGTACTTC
TRBV20-1	NA	NA	TRBJ1-2	11	CSAPNTYGYTF	TGCAGTGCTCCCAACACCTATGGCTACACCTTC
TRBV28	TRBD1	NA	TRBJ1-4	16	CASSFTVEGAGEKLFF	TGTGCCAGCAGCTTCACCGTTGAGGGGGCTGGTGAAAAACTGTTTTTT
TRBV27	TRBD1	NA	TRBJ1-5	17	CASSRNPRTGLNQPQHF	TGTGCCAGCAGCCGCAACCCCCGGACAGGGCTCAATCAGCCCCAGCATTTT
TRBV2	NA	NA	TRBJ1-5	14	CASCQGKGNQPQHF	TGTGCCAGCTGTCAGGGTAAGGGCAATCAGCCCCAGCATTTT
TRBV7-2	NA	NA	TRBJ1-2	15	CASSPSSGMEYGYTF	TGTGCCAGCAGCCCTTCTAGCGGGATGGAATATGGCTACACCTTC
TRBV2	TRBD1	NA	TRBJ1-3	14	CASSLDRVGNTIYF	TGTGCCAGCAGTTTAGACAGGGTCGGAAACACCATATATTTT
TRBV5-4	TRBD1	NA	TRBJ1-3	14	CASSQGGARNTIYF	TGTGCCAGCAGCCAAGGGGGCGCGAGGAACACCATATATTTT
TRBV9	NA	NA	TRBJ1-2	13	CASSGDLYYGYTF	TGTGCCAGCAGCGGTGATCTATACTATGGCTACACCTTC